The sequence of this T cell receptor (beta chain) was determined in a study of PD-1 blockade in classical Hodgkin lymphoma. The overall study: Once every 2 weeks, patients received intravenous nivolumab at 3 mg/kg.

Time point reported: cycle 4 day 1 (C4D1), after six to seven weeks of nivolumab. Each of the patients experienced relapse following autologous stem cell transplantation, and their brentuximab vedotin exposure differed. General study findings and limits: Nivolumab initiation under 1 year post-ASCT meant exclusion.

As for this clone: Its antigen is currently unknown.

Clones were read by immunoSEQ multiplex PCR, and TCRdb kept only the in-frame ones, dropping some. The sample includes about 24,000 clones, about 86% of them seen just once. Germline V gives CDR1 SNHLY, CDR2 FYNNEI. J gave up 4 bases and V 3 bases, and 6 bases lay outside the gene matches. The CDR3 extends over 15 amino acids. The TCR was taken from a human donor with classical Hodgkin lymphoma. The rearrangement links TRBV2 to TRBJ1-2; 9 bases are a match to TRBD1. The sample consisted of peripheral blood mononuclear cells (PBMCs), taken before the fourth cycle of nivolumab. The DNA of the CDR3 is TGTGCCAGCAGTGAGAGGACAGGGGCCTCCTATGGCTACACCTTC. This translates into CASSERTGASYGYTF. The full variable domain, with the rest looked up from reference TRBV2 and TRBJ1-2, is EPEVTQTPSHQVTQMGQEVILRCVPISNHLYFYWYRQILGQKVEFLVSFYNNEISEKSEIFDDQFSVERPDGSNFTLKIRSTKLEDSAMYFCASSERTGASYGYTFGSGTRLTVV.